One and the same sample provided the 2 T cell receptor beta chains below, sequenced in a study of long-term antiretroviral therapy in people with HIV. The immunoSEQ assay was v3.0, run at survey level. The method was immunoSEQ multiplex PCR; TCRdb's version includes in-frame clones alone and lacks a portion of them. This table holds tens of thousands of clones, approximately 90% found once. The material was unsorted PBMCs, obtained 1.8 years after starting antiretroviral therapy. The receptors were sampled from a woman aged 18-29 years with HIV.

The chain carries TRBV5-1 and TRBJ2-2, with 7 bases lining up with TRBD1. V was pared by 0 bases and J by 4 bases, with 3 bases of the junction left unmatched. The CDR3 covers 15 residues. The germline V gene encodes CDR1 SGHRS and CDR2 YFSETQ. The CDR3 DNA reads TGCGCCAGCAGCTTGGGACAGGGTTCCACCGGGGAGCTGTTTTTT. Translation: CASSLGQGSTGELFF.

The chain has TRBV27 and TRBJ1-2, with D possibly being TRBD1 (6 bases). V was shortened by 8 bases and J by 8 bases, with 36 bases between the two germline ends. The CDR3 length is 19 residues. Germline CDR1 reads MNHEY; CDR2 reads SMNVEV (reference sequence). CDR3 residues: CASLSHGREGGGPLWGYTF. DNA for the CDR3: TGTGCCAGCCTATCACACGGGAGGGAGGGGGGCGGTCCCCTATGGGGCTACACCTTC.